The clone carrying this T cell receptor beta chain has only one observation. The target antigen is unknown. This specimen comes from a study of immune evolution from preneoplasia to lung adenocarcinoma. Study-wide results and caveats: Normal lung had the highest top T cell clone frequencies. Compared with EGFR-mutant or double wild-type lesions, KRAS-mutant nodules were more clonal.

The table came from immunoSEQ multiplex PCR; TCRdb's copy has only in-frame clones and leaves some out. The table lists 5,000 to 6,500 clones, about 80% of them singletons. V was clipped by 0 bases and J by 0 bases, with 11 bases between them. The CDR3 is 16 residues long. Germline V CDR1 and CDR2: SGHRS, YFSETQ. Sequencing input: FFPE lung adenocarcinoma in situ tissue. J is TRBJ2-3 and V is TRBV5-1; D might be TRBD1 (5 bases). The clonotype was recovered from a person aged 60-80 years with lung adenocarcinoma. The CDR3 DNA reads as TGCGCCAGCAGCTTGGCCGACAGCCAAAGCACAGATACGCAGTATTTT. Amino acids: CASSLADSQSTDTQYF.